The 19 T cell receptor beta chains below come from one sample, sequenced in a study of shared clonotypes between healthy human individuals. Repertoires were generated with immunoSEQ multiplex PCR, while TCRdb's copy carries only in-frame clones and drops some. The sample yields some 2,500,000 clones, less than 95% seen once. The sample taken for sequencing was naive CD4+ T cells from PBMCs. Subset: CD45RA+ positively selected. Receptors were obtained from a young man in good health. Some clones in this sample may be carry-over from other donors' samples.

Comment on this clone: Other DNA sequences in this sample translate to the same CDR3. The chain employs TRBV18 and TRBJ2-5, with TRBD1 as a possible D gene (5 bases). The CDR3 has 12 amino acids. Per germline, CDR1 KGHSH and CDR2 LQKENI. Trimming cost V 6 bases and J 4 bases, with 9 bases left between them. CDR3 residues: CASSPQGETQYF. The DNA of the CDR3 is TGTGCCAGCTCGCCTCAGGGAGAGACCCAGTACTTC.

This clone was observed once. V gene TRBV5-1 combines with J gene TRBJ2-2; 9 bases agree with TRBD1. The CDR3 is made up of 15 amino acids. Germline CDR1 reads SGHRS; CDR2 reads YFSETQ. The V segment lost 0 bases and the J segment 4 bases; nucleotides outside the gene matches: 1. The CDR3, as DNA: TGCGCCAGCAGCTTGGGGACAGGGGTCACCGGGGAGCTGTTTTTT. Amino acids: CASSLGTGVTGELFF.

The chain carries TRBV4-2 and TRBJ1-4, with a tentative D call TRBD1 (5 bases). The CDR3 totals 13 residues. V was shortened by 10 bases and J by 8 bases, with 17 bases between the two germline ends. Germline V gene data show CDR1 as LGHNA and CDR2 as YNFKEQ. The CDR3 bases are TGTGCCATCTCTCCGGGGGGAGTGGAAAAACTGTTTTTT. This translates into CAISPGGVEKLFF.

The rearrangement links TRBV4-3 to TRBJ2-3; TRBD1 is a possible D gene (9 bases). Looked up from germline, CDR1 is LGHNA and CDR2 is YSLEER. Trimming removed 4 bases at V and 0 bases at J, with 32 bases between. This CDR3 spans 22 amino acids. In DNA form, the CDR3 reads TGCGCCAGCAGCCTGATGGCTGGACAGGGGCTGAGCGGGGGTGCTAGCACAGATACGCAGTATTTT. As protein: CASSLMAGQGLSGGASTDTQYF.

The sample holds one count of this clone. J is TRBJ2-3 and V is TRBV5-1; maybe TRBD1 (6 bases). Trimming shortened V by 4 bases and J by 0 bases, and 18 bases separated the two germline ends. Germline CDR1 and CDR2: SGHRS and YFSETQ. The length of the CDR3 is 17 residues. CDR3 amino acids: CASSNRQASFSTDTQYF. CDR3 nucleotide sequence: TGCGCCAGCAGCAACAGACAGGCCAGTTTTAGCACAGATACGCAGTATTTT.

A note on this clone: One end of the junction is discordant with germline, which a read error may explain. The V call is TRBV7-2, the J call TRBJ2-2, with D perhaps being TRBD1 or TRBD2 (6 bases each). The CDR3 is 14 amino acids. Germline V lookup: CDR1 SGHTA, CDR2 FQGNSA. CDR3 sequence reads: CASSFTGQSGFMIF. The CDR3 nucleotides are TGTGCCAGCAGCTTCACAGGGCAAAGCGGGTTTATGATTTTT.

This sequence joins TRBV29-1 and TRBJ1-2; 10 bases line up with TRBD1. Per germline, CDR1 SQVTM and CDR2 ANQGSEA. V shed 6 bases, J shed 5 bases, and the junction held 3 bases outside the gene matches. This CDR3 spans 12 amino acids. CDR3: CSVPGQGYGYTF. The CDR3 nucleotides read TGCAGCGTCCCGGGACAGGGGTATGGCTACACCTTC.

V usage is TRBV10-3 and J usage is TRBJ1-2; perhaps TRBD1 as D (5 bases). V was shortened by 0 bases and J by 6 bases, with 11 bases between the two germline ends. Germline loops: CDR1 ENHRY, CDR2 SYGVKD. The CDR3 runs to 14 residues. The CDR3 is CAISESSGGDGYTF. CDR3 nucleotide sequence: TGTGCCATCAGTGAGTCGTCGGGGGGGGATGGCTACACCTTC.

The V call is TRBV4-1, the J call TRBJ2-5; 12 bases are shared with TRBD2. V lost 3 bases to trimming and J lost 5 bases; unmatched junction nucleotides: 7. Germline CDR1 is MGHRA and CDR2 is YSYEKL. The CDR3 has 16 amino acids. The CDR3 DNA reads as TGCGCCAGCAGCCACACGTCGCTAGCGGGAGGGGAGACCCAGTACTTC. It codes for CASSHTSLAGGETQYF.

This chain joins TRBV5-4 and TRBJ1-4, with TRBD1 identical over 10 bases. This CDR3 contains 15 residues. Trimming cost V 4 bases and J 6 bases; bases outside gene matches: 6. Germline values: CDR1 SGHNT, CDR2 YYREEE (reference sequence). Written as DNA, the CDR3 is TGTGCCAGCAGCATACCGGGACAGGGGCATGAAAAACTGTTTTTT. It is translated as CASSIPGQGHEKLFF.

In this sample, this clone turned up once. This chain links TRBV5-1 with TRBJ2-1; the D is unclear. The germline CDR1 and CDR2 sequences are SGHRS and YFSETQ. The CDR3 covers 18 residues. V was pared by 4 bases and J by 5 bases, with 25 bases between. The CDR3 DNA follows: TGCGCCAGCAGCAAGGCCGCGCAGCCCCTGCAGACCAACAATGAGCAGTTCTTC. This translates into CASSKAAQPLQTNNEQFF. The whole variable domain, filled in from reference TRBV5-1 and TRBJ2-1, reads KAGVTQTPRYLIKTRGQQVTLSCSPISGHRSVSWYQQTPGQGLQFLFEYFSETQRNKGNFPGRFSGRQFSNSRSEMNVSTLELGDSALYLCASSKAAQPLQTNNEQFFGPGTRLTVL.

The chain is built from TRBV7-3 and TRBJ2-2, with D unclear. The V end was cut by 9 bases, the J end by 1 base, with 15 bases between. Germline CDR1 and CDR2: SGHTA and FQGTGA. The CDR3 totals 15 residues. CDR3 sequence reads: CASAPRGGNTGELFF. For the CDR3, the DNA is TGTGCCAGTGCGCCACGAGGCGGGAACACCGGGGAGCTGTTTTTT.

The chain has TRBV28 and TRBJ1-5; D is uncertain. The CDR3 totals 14 residues. The V end was cut by 2 bases, the J end by 3 bases, with 8 bases between. The germline V gene has CDR1 MDHEN and CDR2 SYDVKM. CDR3 in amino acids: CASSLGPYNQPQHF. The DNA for the CDR3 is TGTGCCAGCAGTTTAGGGCCCTACAATCAGCCCCAGCATTTT.

The chain carries TRBV2 and TRBJ2-7; 8 positions agree with TRBD2. V was pared by 6 bases and J by 7 bases, with 11 bases of the junction left unmatched. Germline CDR1 SNHLY, CDR2 FYNNEI. The CDR3 has 14 residues. The CDR3 DNA follows: TGTGCCAGCAGGCTAGCGGGTGCCGTCTGGGAGCAGTACTTC. The encoded protein is CASRLAGAVWEQYF.

V gene TRBV25-1 combines with J gene TRBJ2-1; D call uncertain. This CDR3 has 16 amino acids. Trimming took 8 bases from V and 5 from J, leaving 22 bases between them. Germline CDR1 is MGHDK and CDR2 is SYGVNS. CDR3 in amino acids: CASPWPKEDGDNEQFF. The DNA for the CDR3 is TGTGCCAGCCCCTGGCCCAAAGAGGACGGAGACAATGAGCAGTTCTTC.

The chain links TRBV5-4 to TRBJ2-1; 15 positions agree with TRBD2. With V trimmed by 5 bases and J by 5 bases, 14 bases remained unmatched. Germline V gives CDR1 SGHNT, CDR2 YYREEE (reference sequence). The CDR3 is made up of 19 amino acids. The CDR3 nucleotides read TGTGCCAGCAGTAATCCGGGACTAGCGGGAGGAAATTGGAACAATGAGCAGTTCTTC. Translation: CASSNPGLAGGNWNNEQFF.

The chain has TRBV7-2 and TRBJ1-1; D is uncertain. This CDR3 has 15 amino acids. V lost 2 bases and J 4 bases, leaving 14 bases between the germline ends. Germline lookup yields CDR1 SGHTA and CDR2 FQGNSA. This chain's CDR3 is CASSLQRSGFTEAFF. The CDR3 nucleotides read TGTGCCAGCAGCTTACAGAGATCGGGGTTCACTGAAGCTTTCTTT.

The chain uses TRBV5-4 and TRBJ2-3; D not certain. In germline, CDR1 is SGHNT, CDR2 YYREEE (reference sequence). This CDR3 is 14 amino acids long. V was cut by 4 bases and J by 3 bases, with 12 bases left in between. This CDR3 is CASSQLRPTDTQYF. DNA for the CDR3: TGTGCCAGCAGCCAACTAAGACCGACAGATACGCAGTATTTT.

On this clone itself: Different DNA sequences within this sample yield the same CDR3. The gene calls are TRBV6-5 and TRBJ2-7, with D possibly called TRBD1 or TRBD2 (5 bases each). Germline V CDR1 and CDR2: MNHEY, SVGAGI. This CDR3 region has 14 residues. Deletions cut 0 bases from V and 2 bases from J, with 8 bases between. For the CDR3, the DNA is TGTGCCAGCAGTTACTCGGGACGCCCCTACGAGCAGTACTTC. Protein sequence: CASSYSGRPYEQYF.